One and the same sample provided the 20 T cell receptor beta chains below, sequenced in a study of PD-1 blockade in mismatch repair-deficient tumors. Clones were read by immunoSEQ multiplex PCR, and TCRdb kept only the in-frame ones, dropping some. The repertoire holds about 34,000 clones, less than 90% seen once, with 3% to 4% in the top ten. The source was PBMCs, collected 6 to 7 weeks after starting pembrolizumab. These receptors were obtained from an adult with mismatch repair-deficient cancer.

The chain joins TRBV28 to TRBJ2-7; 8 bases are a match to TRBD2. V lost 4 bases to trimming and J lost 7 bases; unmatched junction nucleotides: 12. The CDR3 spans 15 residues. Per the germline V gene, CDR1 is MDHEN and CDR2 is SYDVKM. CDR3 residues: CASSYLSGRKSEQYF. CDR3 nucleotide sequence: TGTGCCAGCAGTTACCTCAGCGGGAGAAAGTCAGAGCAGTACTTC. Full variable domain (remainder filled in from reference TRBV28 and TRBJ2-7): DVKVTQSSRYLVKRTGEKVFLECVQDMDHENMFWYRQDPGLGLRLIYFSYDVKMKEKGDIPEGYSVSREKKERFSLILESASTNQTSMYLCASSYLSGRKSEQYFGPGTRLTVT.

This sequence joins TRBV7-9 and TRBJ1-1, with D unresolved. CDR1 is SEHNR, CDR2 FQNEAQ, per germline (reference sequence). CDR3 size: 12 residues. V shed 5 bases and J shed 7 bases, with 11 bases lying between them. The CDR3 sequence is CASSPPSVEAFF. CDR3 nucleotides: TGTGCCAGCAGCCCCCCTTCGGTTGAAGCTTTCTTT.

This chain joins TRBV7-8 and TRBJ2-5; TRBD2 agrees at 14 bases. The V gene end was trimmed by 4 bases and the J gene end by 5 bases; junction bases not matched to a gene: 3. This CDR3 comprises 15 residues. Germline V gives CDR1 SGHVS, CDR2 FQNEAQ. The CDR3 DNA reads as TGTGCCAGCAGCTCGGGGACTAGCGGGAGTGAGACCCAGTACTTC. Translating it yields CASSSGTSGSETQYF.

The chain has TRBV6-7 and TRBJ2-7, with 10 bases fitting TRBD1. TRBV6-7 is assigned to the ORF class and has an uncertain function. Losses at the gene ends were 10 bases for V and 6 bases for J; bases not matched to a gene: 9. This CDR3 is 13 amino acids long. CDR3 sequence: CATLIGQGGEQYF. The CDR3 coding sequence is TGTGCCACCCTTATTGGACAGGGGGGCGAGCAGTACTTC.

The rearrangement links TRBV29-1 to TRBJ2-2; a weak D match, TRBD2 (6 bases). V was shortened by 6 bases and J by 5 bases, with 16 bases between the two germline ends. CDR1 and CDR2 from the germline V gene are SQVTM and ANQGSEA. This CDR3 is built from 14 residues. CDR3 coding DNA: TGCAGCGTGCTTCCGGGACTGGGAACCGGGGAGCTGTTTTTT. Translated, it gives CSVLPGLGTGELFF.

CDR3 nucleotides: TGTGCCAGCAGTGTCTCAGACCCGGGGAATTCACCCCTCCACTTT. Amino acids: CASSVSDPGNSPLHF. The chain carries TRBV2 and TRBJ1-6; D is uncertain. Looked up from germline, CDR1 is SNHLY and CDR2 is FYNNEI. Trimming took off 4 bases at V and 7 bases at J, with 14 bases between the two ends. The CDR3 length is 15 residues.

This sequence joins TRBV28 and TRBJ1-2; 7 bases line up with TRBD1. V was clipped by 4 bases and J by 4 bases; unmatched bases: 9. CDR1 and CDR2 from the germline V gene are MDHEN and SYDVKM. The CDR3 totals 15 residues. CDR3 loop: CASSWAFYRGYGYTF. Here the CDR3 DNA reads TGTGCCAGCAGTTGGGCTTTCTACAGGGGCTATGGCTACACCTTC.

J is TRBJ2-1 and V is TRBV27; D not resolved. Trimming took off 3 bases at V and 0 bases at J, with 3 bases between the two ends. Germline V gene lookup returns CDR1 MNHEY and CDR2 SMNVEV (reference sequence). The CDR3 is 13 residues long. CDR3 nucleotide sequence: TGTGCCAGCAGTTTCAGCTCCTACAATGAGCAGTTCTTC. Residues: CASSFSSYNEQFF.

V usage is TRBV2 and J usage is TRBJ1-5; 10 bases line up with TRBD1. V lost 6 bases, J lost 11 bases, and 10 bases stayed unmatched. The CDR3 contains 14 residues. Per germline, CDR1 SNHLY and CDR2 FYNNEI. In DNA form, the CDR3 reads TGTGCCAGCAGCACCGGGACAGGGGCCGGGGCCCAGCATTTT. Encoded protein: CASSTGTGAGAQHF. The entire variable domain, with the rest obtained from reference TRBV2 and TRBJ1-5, is as follows: EPEVTQTPSHQVTQMGQEVILRCVPISNHLYFYWYRQILGQKVEFLVSFYNNEISEKSEIFDDQFSVERPDGSNFTLKIRSTKLEDSAMYFCASSTGTGAGAQHFGDGTRLSIL.

Here the CDR3 reads CASTLAGGEQFF. For the CDR3, the DNA is TGTGCCAGCACGCTAGCGGGAGGTGAGCAGTTCTTC. The chain carries TRBV6-1 and TRBJ2-1; TRBD2 matches at 11 bases. With V trimmed by 7 bases and J by 9 bases, 2 bases remained unmatched. The CDR3 is made up of 12 amino acids. Per the germline V gene, CDR1 is MNHNS and CDR2 is SASEGT.

V is TRBV21-1 and J is TRBJ1-5; the table calls TRBD1, which could not be checked here. TRBV21-1 is deemed a pseudogene. The CDR3 contains 14 residues. CDR3 region: CASSTRTGSQPQHF. The CDR3 DNA sequence: TGTGCCAGCAGCACCCGGACAGGCAGTCAGCCCCAGCATTTT.

This rearrangement joins TRBV2 to TRBJ1-4; 9 nucleotides match TRBD1. V trimming: 5 bases; J trimming: 5 bases; junction bases outside the gene matches: 3. The CDR3 runs 14 residues. The germline gives CDR1 SNHLY, CDR2 FYNNEI. This CDR3 reads CASSWDRVNEKLFF. The CDR3 region has the DNA TGTGCCAGCAGTTGGGACAGGGTAAATGAAAAACTGTTTTTT. Looking up the rest from reference TRBV2 and TRBJ1-4 gives the full variable domain: EPEVTQTPSHQVTQMGQEVILRCVPISNHLYFYWYRQILGQKVEFLVSFYNNEISEKSEIFDDQFSVERPDGSNFTLKIRSTKLEDSAMYFCASSWDRVNEKLFFGSGTQLSVL.

The count of this clone is one. The chain uses TRBV30 and TRBJ2-3, with D possibly TRBD2 on 6 matching bases. Trimming removed 4 bases from V and 0 bases from J, with 20 bases in between. Germline lookup yields CDR1 GTSNPN and CDR2 SVGIG (reference sequence). The CDR3 is 17 residues long. The CDR3 DNA follows: TGTGCCTGGATATCTAAAGGGAGGACGTTCAGCACAGATACGCAGTATTTT. Amino acid sequence: CAWISKGRTFSTDTQYF.

The chain uses TRBV28 and TRBJ2-5; 7 bases are a match to TRBD1. With the DNA end fitting TRBJ2-7 better, the J assignment may be wrong. The CDR3 consists of 13 residues. Germline lookup yields CDR1 MDHEN and CDR2 SYDVKM. The CDR3 bases are TGTGCCAGCGCGCCGGGACAGACCTACGAGCAGTACTTC. Translation gives CASAPGQTYEQYF.

This clone was detected a few times. This chain connects TRBV6-4 to TRBJ2-2, with a weak D call TRBD1 (5 bases). This CDR3 region has 13 residues. The V end lost 4 bases, the J end lost 2 bases, and 5 bases lay between the germline ends. The germline CDR1 and CDR2 sequences are MRHNA and SNTAGT. The CDR3 protein is CASSGTNTGELFF. The CDR3 bases are TGTGCCAGCAGTGGGACAAACACCGGGGAGCTGTTTTTT.

V gene TRBV27 combines with J gene TRBJ2-7, with 9 nucleotides matching TRBD2. Germline CDR1 and CDR2: MNHEY and SMNVEV (reference sequence). Trimming took 4 bases from V and 2 from J; bases not matched to a gene: 6. The CDR3 has 15 residues. CDR3 loop: CASSWGTSWTYEQYF. Here the CDR3 DNA reads TGTGCCAGCAGTTGGGGGACTAGCTGGACCTACGAGCAGTACTTC.

The rearrangement joins TRBV11-2 to TRBJ1-6; D is uncertain. With 3 bases removed from V and 7 bases from J, the gap between germline ends came to 10 bases. Germline CDR1 reads SGHAT; CDR2 reads FQNNGV. The CDR3 has 14 amino acids. The CDR3 is CASSFTVLNSPLHF. The CDR3 nucleotides read TGTGCCAGCAGCTTCACGGTCTTGAATTCACCCCTCCACTTT.

Here the CDR3 DNA reads TGTGCCAGCTCACCAAGGACAGGGGCCCCTTACGAGCAGTACTTC. As protein: CASSPRTGAPYEQYF. The J gene is TRBJ2-7, the V gene TRBV18; 9 positions agree with TRBD1. With 2 bases clipped from V and 4 bases from J, the junction kept 6 bases outside the gene matches. Germline V gene sequence: CDR1 KGHSH, CDR2 LQKENI. This CDR3 has 15 amino acids.

The J gene is TRBJ1-5, the V gene TRBV19; no definite D call. Trimming removed 3 bases at V and 6 bases at J, with 12 bases between. The CDR3 runs to 14 residues. Germline loops: CDR1 LNHDA, CDR2 SQIVND (reference sequence). CDR3 nucleotides: TGTGCCAGTAGTATGGAGGGCAGAGCTCAGCCCCAGCATTTT. This codes for CASSMEGRAQPQHF.

The CDR3 DNA is TGCGCCAGCAGCTTGGAAAAGGGACTAGCGACGAGATCCGGGGAGCTGTTTTTT. Translating gives CASSLEKGLATRSGELFF. This chain joins TRBV5-1 and TRBJ2-2, with 10 positions matching TRBD2. The CDR3 has 18 residues. The germline V gene encodes CDR1 SGHRS and CDR2 YFSETQ. With V trimmed by 0 bases and J by 6 bases, 11 bases remained unmatched.